The 18 T cell receptor beta chains presented below share a single source sample, sequenced in a study of PD-1 blockade in mismatch repair-deficient tumors. TCRdb's table, derived via immunoSEQ multiplex PCR, lists solely in-frame clones and lacks some. This table holds some 120,000 clones, 85% to 90% found once. This sample comprised peripheral blood, obtained 44 weeks after starting pembrolizumab. The receptors derive from an adult with mismatch repair-deficient cancer.

This clone was counted between two and nine times. This chain connects TRBV21-1 to TRBJ2-7; the D call of TRBD2 is as the table states it, not checked on the DNA. TRBV21-1 represents a pseudogene. CDR3 length: 10 residues. The CDR3 DNA reads as TGTGCCAGCAACGATAGCAATCAGTACTTC. Translating gives CASNDSNQYF.

The rearrangement links TRBV7-8 to TRBJ2-3; 14 bases are shared with TRBD2. The CDR3 is 18 residues long. V gave up 6 bases and J gave up 1 base; unmatched junction bases: 9. From germline, CDR1 is SGHVS and CDR2 FQNEAQ. CDR3 in DNA: TGTGCCAGCAGGGCCGGGACTAGCGGGAGTGTGGGCACAGATACGCAGTATTTT. Translating it yields CASRAGTSGSVGTDTQYF.

This clone was recorded once. The gene calls are TRBV28 and TRBJ2-7; 8 bases map to TRBD1. Germline loops: CDR1 MDHEN, CDR2 SYDVKM. The ends lost 5 bases at V and 3 bases at J; junction bases unmatched: 6. This CDR3 has 14 amino acids. In DNA, the CDR3 is TGTGCCAGCAGTCCCCGGACAGGGATCTACGAGCAGTACTTC. Its protein product is CASSPRTGIYEQYF.

V and J are TRBV2 and TRBJ2-3, with D perhaps matching TRBD2 (6 bases). The CDR3 is 17 residues long. Trimming pared 4 bases from V and 0 bases from J, leaving 17 bases between. Germline V lookup: CDR1 SNHLY, CDR2 FYNNEI. This CDR3 is CASSVGVGGDSTDTQYF. The DNA of the CDR3 is TGTGCCAGCAGTGTAGGCGTGGGCGGGGATAGCACAGATACGCAGTATTTT.

The gene calls are TRBV6-6 and TRBJ1-1, with TRBD1 matching over 8 bases. Germline trimming cut 5 bases from V and 4 bases from J; bases unmatched to any gene: 3. Germline-derived CDR1 and CDR2 are MNHNY and SVGAGI (reference sequence). CDR3 size: 13 residues. CDR3 bases: TGTGCCAGCAGTCGAACAGGGGGCACTGAAGCTTTCTTT. As protein: CASSRTGGTEAFF.

This chain uses TRBV11-1 with TRBJ2-5; D may be TRBD2 (6 bases). The tail of the sequence fits TRBJ2-7 better, so the J call may be wrong. The CDR3 has 12 amino acids. CDR1 is SGHAT and CDR2 is FQDESV in the germline V gene (reference sequence). CDR3: CASSEEGYEQYF. DNA for the CDR3: TGTGCCAGCTCAGAGGAGGGCTACGAGCAGTACTTC.

This clone was seen a few times. J is TRBJ2-7 and V is TRBV28; the match to TRBD2 covers 9 bases. The germline gives CDR1 MDHEN, CDR2 SYDVKM. CDR3 length equals 15 residues. V gave up 7 bases and J gave up 5 bases; unmatched junction bases: 12. This CDR3 reads CASTHLGGRVNEQYF. For the CDR3, the DNA is TGTGCCAGCACCCACCTTGGCGGGAGGGTCAACGAGCAGTACTTC.

In the case of this clone: The final CDR3 position lacks the conserved phenylalanine or tryptophan, pointing to a likely read error. Because the CDR3's place on the DNA is in doubt, the DNA is left out and the CDR3 is given as listed by TCRdb. The chain carries TRBV7-8 and TRBJ2-7; TRBD2 is the table's D call, not checked against the DNA. Per the germline V gene, CDR1 is SGHVS and CDR2 is FQNEAQ. 12 amino acids form the CDR3, both terminal residues included. This chain's CDR3 is CASSTGTSGAYL.

The gene calls are TRBV7-9 and TRBJ2-1; D is unclear. CDR1 SEHNR and CDR2 FQNEAQ come from the germline V gene (reference sequence). Trimming stripped 3 bases from V and 0 bases from J, with 12 bases between. CDR3 size: 16 residues. Here the CDR3 DNA reads TGTGCCAGCAGCTTTATCGAGAGGAGCTCCTACAATGAGCAGTTCTTC. Translation gives CASSFIERSSYNEQFF.

The CDR3 loop is CASSIRELRYEQYF. The CDR3 DNA reads TGTGCCAGCAGCATAAGGGAGTTGCGCTACGAGCAGTACTTC. This sequence joins TRBV11-2 and TRBJ2-7, with D perhaps matching TRBD2 (5 bases). The V gene's germline CDR1 is SGHAT and CDR2 FQNNGV. The CDR3 loop spans 14 amino acids. With 5 bases removed from V and 3 bases from J, the gap between germline ends came to 14 bases.

The V call is TRBV6-6, the J call TRBJ1-4; 10 nucleotides align to TRBD1. The V gene's germline CDR1 is MNHNY and CDR2 SVGAGI (reference sequence). The CDR3 covers 13 residues. Trimming took 11 bases from V and 15 from J; bases not matched to a gene: 15. This chain's CDR3 is CAHSGTGEKDVFF. The DNA of the CDR3 is TGTGCCCACTCCGGGACAGGGGAGAAAGATGTGTTTTTT.

This chain uses TRBV27 with TRBJ2-1, with 8 positions matching TRBD1. Per germline, CDR1 MNHEY and CDR2 SMNVEV (reference sequence). Trimming at V came to 5 bases and at J to 8 bases, leaving 5 bases not matched to a gene. This CDR3 is built from 13 residues. The CDR3 reads CASSVPGGDEQFF. CDR3 nucleotide sequence: TGTGCCAGCAGTGTGCCAGGGGGCGATGAGCAGTTCTTC.

The V call is TRBV2, the J call TRBJ2-7; 7 bases align to TRBD2. The J segment lost 3 bases and the V segment lost 2 bases, leaving 7 bases of the junction unmatched. The CDR3 runs to 15 residues. Germline CDR1 reads SNHLY; CDR2 reads FYNNEI. CDR3 residues: CASSEMGGSGYEQYF. CDR3 nucleotides: TGTGCCAGCAGTGAAATGGGCGGGAGTGGCTACGAGCAGTACTTC.

The rearrangement joins TRBV5-6 to TRBJ1-5; D is possibly TRBD1 (5 bases). Germline V lookup: CDR1 SGHDT, CDR2 YYEEEE. The CDR3 contains 15 residues. Trimming shortened V by 0 bases and J by 5 bases, and 12 bases separated the two germline ends. The CDR3: CASSLGGRSDQPQHF. CDR3 nucleotide sequence: TGTGCCAGCAGCTTGGGGGGCAGGAGCGATCAGCCCCAGCATTTT.

This chain connects TRBV28 to TRBJ2-1; D perhaps matches TRBD2 (6 bases). There are 15 residues in the CDR3. Between the trimmed V and J ends, which lost 5 bases and 3 bases, there was a span of 14 bases. Germline CDR1 MDHEN, CDR2 SYDVKM. CDR3 sequence: CASSGVLDYYNEQFF. The DNA for the CDR3 is TGTGCCAGCAGTGGGGTCTTGGACTACTACAATGAGCAGTTCTTC.

The genes are TRBV28 and TRBJ2-7, with 8 bases lining up with TRBD1. The CDR3 is 18 amino acids. Germline V gene lookup returns CDR1 MDHEN and CDR2 SYDVKM. J gave up 2 bases and V 5 bases, and 17 bases lay outside the gene matches. This CDR3 is CASSPNNQRQGSPYEQYF. DNA for the CDR3: TGTGCCAGCAGTCCTAATAATCAAAGACAGGGGAGTCCCTACGAGCAGTACTTC. The variable domain in full, completed from reference TRBV28 and TRBJ2-7, reads DVKVTQSSRYLVKRTGEKVFLECVQDMDHENMFWYRQDPGLGLRLIYFSYDVKMKEKGDIPEGYSVSREKKERFSLILESASTNQTSMYLCASSPNNQRQGSPYEQYFGPGTRLTVT.

The rearrangement links TRBV11-3 to TRBJ2-5; D call uncertain. The CDR3 spans 16 residues. From germline, CDR1 is SGHNT and CDR2 YENEEA. V gave up 1 base and J gave up 5 bases, with 17 bases separating them. As DNA, the CDR3 is TGTGCCAGCAGCTTAGGCAAAATAGGGCAAAAGGAGACCCAGTACTTC. Translated: CASSLGKIGQKETQYF.

The chain uses TRBV20-1 and TRBJ2-2; 7 bases agree with TRBD2. Trimming cost V 5 bases and J 6 bases; bases outside gene matches: 0. The length of the CDR3 is 11 residues. Germline-derived CDR1 and CDR2 are DFQATT and SNEGSKA (reference sequence). The CDR3 DNA reads TGCAGTGCTCTAGCGGCCGGGGAGCTGTTTTTT. This sequence encodes CSALAAGELFF.